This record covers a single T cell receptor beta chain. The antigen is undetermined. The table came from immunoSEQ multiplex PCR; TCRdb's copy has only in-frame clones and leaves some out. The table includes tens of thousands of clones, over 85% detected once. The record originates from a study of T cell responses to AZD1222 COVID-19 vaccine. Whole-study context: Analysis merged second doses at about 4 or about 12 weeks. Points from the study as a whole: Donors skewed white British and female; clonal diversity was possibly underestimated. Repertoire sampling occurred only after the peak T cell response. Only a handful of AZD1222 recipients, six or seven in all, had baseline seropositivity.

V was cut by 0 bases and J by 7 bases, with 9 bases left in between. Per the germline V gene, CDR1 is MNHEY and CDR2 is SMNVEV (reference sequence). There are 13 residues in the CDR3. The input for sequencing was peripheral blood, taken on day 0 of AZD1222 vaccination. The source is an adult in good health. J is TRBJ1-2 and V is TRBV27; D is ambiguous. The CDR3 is CASSLSSGAGYTF. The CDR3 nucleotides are TGTGCCAGCAGTTTATCGTCGGGAGCTGGCTACACCTTC.